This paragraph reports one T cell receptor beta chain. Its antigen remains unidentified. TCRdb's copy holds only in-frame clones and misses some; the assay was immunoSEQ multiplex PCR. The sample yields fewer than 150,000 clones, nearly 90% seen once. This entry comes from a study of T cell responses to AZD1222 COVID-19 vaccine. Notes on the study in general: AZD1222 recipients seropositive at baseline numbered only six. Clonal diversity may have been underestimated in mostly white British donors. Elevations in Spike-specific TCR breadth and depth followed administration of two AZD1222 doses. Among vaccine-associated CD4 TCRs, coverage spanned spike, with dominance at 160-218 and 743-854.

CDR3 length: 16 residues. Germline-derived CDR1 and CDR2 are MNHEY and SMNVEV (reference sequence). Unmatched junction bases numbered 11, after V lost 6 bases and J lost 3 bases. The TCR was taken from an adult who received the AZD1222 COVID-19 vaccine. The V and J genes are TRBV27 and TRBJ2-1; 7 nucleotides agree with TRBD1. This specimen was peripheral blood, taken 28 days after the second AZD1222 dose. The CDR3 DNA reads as TGTGCCAGCAGCCCCTACAGGGGAATAATCTACAATGAGCAGTTCTTC. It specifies CASSPYRGIIYNEQFF.